This T cell receptor (beta chain) was identified during a study of blood T cell repertoires in COVID-19. Method: immunoSEQ multiplex PCR; TCRdb's copy keeps in-frame clones and lacks some. The profile covers roughly 67,000 clones, with around nine tenths appearing a single time and less than 1.5% taken by the ten largest. The sample comprised peripheral blood. The source is a woman between 55 and 75 years old with acute or convalescent COVID-19.

CDR3 in amino acids: CASSYSASSYEQYV. The CDR3 DNA reads TGTGCCAGCAGTTACTCAGCGAGCTCCTACGAGCAGTACGTC. The chain links TRBV6-5 to TRBJ2-7, with no clear D. Trimming stripped 0 bases from V and 0 bases from J, with 6 bases between. The CDR3 has 14 amino acids. Looked up from germline, CDR1 is MNHEY and CDR2 is SVGAGI.